Only a few counts were recorded for the clone carrying this TCR beta chain. The sample originates from a study of cytomegalovirus exposure and HLA in healthy donors. The PCR used 60 Vbeta and 13 Jbeta primers. The repertoire was sequenced with immunoSEQ multiplex PCR; TCRdb's copy has only in-frame clones and lacks some. The sample includes roughly 120,000 clones, 65% to 85% of them seen just once. V dropped 11 bases and J dropped 8; count of bases not matched to a gene: 12. The CDR3 extends over 14 amino acids. Per germline, CDR1 MNHEY and CDR2 SMNVEV (reference sequence). The source is a man aged 50 to 59 in good health and CMV-seropositive. The chain combines TRBV27 with TRBJ2-1, with TRBD2 matching over 10 bases. What was sequenced was PBMCs. The CDR3 loop reads CASRRVLAGDEQFF. CDR3 coding DNA: TGTGCCTCCCGACGGGTGCTAGCGGGAGATGAGCAGTTCTTC.